This T cell receptor (beta chain) emerged from a study of T-cell memory formation after mild COVID-19. Between the trimmed V and J ends, which lost 0 bases and 4 bases, there was a span of 12 bases. Germline V gene lookup returns CDR1 DFQATT and CDR2 SNEGSKA (reference sequence). The CDR3 sequence is 14 residues long. MiXCR, applied by TCRdb to the 5' RACE reads, yields one record per CDR3 protein. The data show more than 200,000 distinct CDR3 sequences, with about 16% seen just once and around 3.4% held by the top ten. This TCR derives from a man younger than 30 who had mild COVID-19 (a few samples of this study predate the infection). Cell type and time point are not known. Specimen: PBMCs or a T cell subset sorted from them (not recorded which). This chain connects TRBV20-1 to TRBJ1-1, with D possibly matching TRBD1 (6 bases). CDR3 amino acids: CSARDSGGSTEAFF. For the CDR3, the DNA is TGCAGTGCTAGAGATTCGGGGGGCAGCACTGAAGCTTTCTTT.